The 27 T cell receptor beta chains presented below share a single source sample, sequenced in a study of vaccination and CD4 T cells after COVID-19 (dated by TCRdb to between 2021 and 2022). Antigens for these TCRs are unknown. The treatment or condition label, as the study defines it: approximately nine-day PBMC culture with coronavirus spike peptide pools or control peptides (ViraFEST assay). The library was produced with PCR. TCRdb lists the instrument as Illumina iSeq 100. TCR sequencing of DNA from cultured CD4+ T cells used the Oncomine TCR Beta short-read assay at the Johns Hopkins FTIC core. The raw public data were reprocessed by TCRdb itself: fastp quality trimming at Q25, MiXCR clonotype calling, in-frame beta chains only. Each CDR3 protein appears once, grouped with its most common genes and DNA. The sample yields approximately 19,000 distinct CDR3 sequences; about 73% were counted once. The ten largest clones capture 4.5% to 7% of the sample.

Material: CD4+ T cells from blood, cultured in vitro. Receptors were obtained from a human donor who had recovered from COVID-19.

The chain links TRBV10-1 to TRBJ2-1, with 7 bases identical to TRBD2. This CDR3 region has 15 residues. Germline values: CDR1 WNHNN, CDR2 SYGVQD (reference sequence). The junction had 11 bases not matched to a gene; V was cut back by 6 bases and J by 6 bases. CDR3 region: CASSSAGVRGNEQFF. CDR3 DNA: TGCGCCAGCAGCTCGGCGGGAGTTAGGGGCAATGAGCAGTTCTTC.

This clonotype was picked up a small number of times. The V call is TRBV20-1, the J call TRBJ1-5, with 7 bases aligning to TRBD1. The CDR3 spans 16 residues. CDR1 is DFQATT, CDR2 SNEGSKA, per germline (reference sequence). After removal of 1 base from V and 4 bases from J, the junction contained 10 bases not matched to a gene. CDR3 amino acids: CSARGFPGQLNQPQHF. The CDR3 DNA reads TGCAGTGCTAGAGGATTTCCGGGACAGCTTAATCAGCCCCAGCATTTT.

This sequence joins TRBV12-3 or TRBV12-4 and TRBJ1-6; 9 bases match TRBD1. This CDR3 has 15 amino acids. The V gene end was trimmed by 3 bases and the J gene end by 8 bases; junction bases not matched to a gene: 5. This CDR3 is CASSLSGTGYSPLHF. The CDR3, as DNA: TGTGCCAGCAGTTTGTCAGGGACAGGGTATTCACCCCTCCACTTT.

This sequence joins TRBV20-1 and TRBJ2-7, with D uncertain. CDR3 size: 11 residues. The germline CDR1 and CDR2 sequences are DFQATT and SNEGSKA (reference sequence). Deletions cut 2 bases from V and 3 bases from J, with 5 bases between. The CDR3 reads CSARPYYEQYF. DNA of the CDR3: TGCAGTGCTAGACCTTACTACGAGCAGTACTTC.

The V call is TRBV19, the J call TRBJ2-2, with TRBD1 matching over 7 bases. The CDR3 runs to 14 residues. Germline lookup yields CDR1 LNHDA and CDR2 SQIVND (reference sequence). The trim removed 10 bases at V and 0 bases at J, leaving 5 bases unmatched. In DNA, the CDR3 is TGTGCCACGAAGACAGGGCCGAACACCGGGGAGCTGTTTTTT. This translates into CATKTGPNTGELFF. Supplemented by reference TRBV19 and TRBJ2-2, the full variable domain reads DGGITQSPKYLFRKEGQNVTLSCEQNLNHDAMYWYRQDPGQGLRLIYYSQIVNDFQKGDIAEGYSVSREKKESFPLTVTSAQKNPTAFYLCATKTGPNTGELFFGEGSRLTVL.

This chain uses TRBV7-6 with TRBJ2-5; 7 bases map to TRBD2. The CDR3 has 15 amino acids. Germline values: CDR1 SGHVS, CDR2 FNYEAQ. V was clipped by 5 bases and J by 5 bases; unmatched bases: 11. The CDR3 DNA sequence: TGTGCCAGCAGCGGGCAGGGTAGGGGAGGGGAGACCCAGTACTTC. Protein sequence: CASSGQGRGGETQYF. Together with reference TRBV7-6 and TRBJ2-5, the CDR3 gives the full variable domain: GAGVSQSPRYKVTKRGQDVALRCDPISGHVSLYWYRQALGQGPEFLTYFNYEAQQDKSGLPNDRFSAERPEGSISTLTIQRTEQRDSAMYRCASSGQGRGGETQYFGPGTRLLVL.

This chain joins TRBV14 and TRBJ1-1, with D unclear. Trimming removed 3 bases from V and 6 bases from J, with 8 bases in between. Germline CDR1 is SGHDN and CDR2 is FVKESK. The CDR3 runs 12 residues. The CDR3 loop is CASSHYSPEAFF. In nucleotides, the CDR3 is TGTGCCAGCAGCCACTACAGCCCTGAAGCTTTCTTT.

This clonotype was counted between two and nine times. DNA for the CDR3: TGTGCCAGCAGAGCTGGGACTAGCGGGCAAGGGATGATGAATGAGCAGTTCTTC. Translating gives CASRAGTSGQGMMNEQFF. V gene TRBV6-2 or TRBV6-3 combines with J gene TRBJ2-1; 12 positions match TRBD2. This CDR3 comprises 18 residues. J was trimmed by 7 bases and V by 6 bases; bases with no gene match: 16. In germline, CDR1 is MNHEY, CDR2 SVGEGT.

This CDR3 is CASSHRGRVETQYF. CDR3 coding DNA: TGTGCCAGCAGTCACAGGGGGCGAGTAGAGACCCAGTACTTC. The chain has TRBV27 and TRBJ2-5; 9 nucleotides line up with TRBD1. The CDR3 consists of 14 residues. V lost 5 bases, J lost 4 bases, and 5 bases stayed unmatched. Germline lookup yields CDR1 MNHEY and CDR2 SMNVEV (reference sequence).

The genes are TRBV6-5 and TRBJ2-6; D is perhaps TRBD2 (5 bases). Trimming left V 8 bases short and J 1 base short, with 15 bases between. CDR1 MNHEY and CDR2 SVGAGI come from the germline V gene. This CDR3 contains 16 residues. The CDR3: CASSYSRGSGANVLTF. DNA of the CDR3: TGTGCCAGCTCTTACTCACGGGGATCTGGGGCCAACGTCCTGACTTTC.

This clonotype was seen once. The rearrangement joins TRBV28 to TRBJ1-3; 8 nucleotides align to TRBD1. Germline CDR1 reads MDHEN; CDR2 reads SYDVKM. Trimming cost V 2 bases and J 1 base; bases outside gene matches: 7. This CDR3 is 17 amino acids long. As DNA, the CDR3 is TGTGCCAGCAGTTTACCGCGCCACAGGGGGTCTGGAAACACCATATATTTT. As protein: CASSLPRHRGSGNTIYF.

The chain uses TRBV7-2 and TRBJ1-2; 7 nucleotides agree with TRBD1. This CDR3 is 18 amino acids long. In germline, CDR1 is SGHTA, CDR2 FQGNSA. V was pared by 1 base and J by 2 bases, with 13 bases of the junction left unmatched. The CDR3 reads CASSLVALPGQRNYGYTF. The CDR3 coding sequence is TGTGCCAGCAGCTTAGTGGCCCTACCGGGACAGCGAAACTATGGCTACACCTTC.

Only a few counts were recorded for this clonotype. The rearrangement joins TRBV7-9 to TRBJ1-5; D might be TRBD1 (6 bases). The V end lost 5 bases, the J end lost 4 bases, and 9 bases lay between the germline ends. The CDR3 is 13 residues long. Germline CDR1 reads SEHNR; CDR2 reads FQNEAQ (reference sequence). The CDR3 loop reads CASSLQGNQPQHF. CDR3 bases: TGTGCCAGCAGCCTACAGGGAAATCAGCCCCAGCATTTT.

The V call is TRBV11-2, the J call TRBJ2-7, with 8 bases lining up with TRBD2. CDR1 is SGHAT and CDR2 is FQNNGV in the germline V gene. V dropped 4 bases and J dropped 6; count of bases not matched to a gene: 11. CDR3 length equals 15 residues. The CDR3 DNA reads TGTGCCAGCAGCTCTCACCGGGGCCGGGGGGGCGAGCAGTACTTC. Protein product: CASSSHRGRGGEQYF. The variable domain in full, completed from reference TRBV11-2 and TRBJ2-7, reads EAGVAQSPRYKIIEKRQSVAFWCNPISGHATLYWYQQILGQGPKLLIQFQNNGVVDDSQLPKDRFSAERLKGVDSTLKIQPAKLEDSAVYLCASSSHRGRGGEQYFGPGTRLTVT.

The rearrangement links TRBV6-5 to TRBJ1-2; a possible D gene is TRBD1 (6 bases). From germline, CDR1 is MNHEY and CDR2 SVGAGI. The length of the CDR3 is 16 residues. V dropped 0 bases and J dropped 0 bases, with 11 bases sitting between them. CDR3 sequence reads: CASSYSTTGANYGYTF. As DNA, the CDR3 is TGTGCCAGCAGTTACTCGACGACAGGTGCTAACTATGGCTACACCTTC.

The chain carries TRBV2 and TRBJ1-5, with D hard to call. Germline CDR1 is SNHLY and CDR2 is FYNNEI. Trimming shortened V by 4 bases and J by 1 base, and 5 bases separated the two germline ends. The CDR3 extends over 13 amino acids. The CDR3 loop reads CASSGGSNQPQHF. CDR3 DNA: TGTGCCAGCAGTGGGGGAAGCAATCAGCCCCAGCATTTT.

The rearrangement uses TRBV20-1 and TRBJ1-4; no clear D. Per the germline V gene, CDR1 is DFQATT and CDR2 is SNEGSKA (reference sequence). Between the trimmed V and J ends, which lost 3 bases and 8 bases, there was a span of 4 bases. This CDR3 spans 10 amino acids. CDR3 in DNA: TGCAGTGCTAGTCCCGAAAAACTGTTTTTT. It translates to CSASPEKLFF.

V gene TRBV7-9 combines with J gene TRBJ1-2; possible D gene TRBD1, 5 bases. CDR1 is SEHNR, CDR2 FQNEAQ, per germline (reference sequence). The CDR3 has 13 residues. V was cut by 3 bases and J by 6 bases, with 11 bases left in between. The CDR3 loop is CASSLEGVHGYTF. The CDR3 region has the DNA TGTGCCAGCAGCTTGGAAGGGGTCCATGGCTACACCTTC.

This CDR3 reads CASSWNTDTQYF. Here the CDR3 DNA reads TGTGCCAGCAGTTGGAACACAGATACGCAGTATTTT. This chain uses TRBV7-2 with TRBJ2-3, with D unresolved. Trimming stripped 6 bases from V and 2 bases from J, with 6 bases between. The CDR3 has 12 amino acids. The germline V gene has CDR1 SGHTA and CDR2 FQGNSA.

The sample holds one count of this clonotype. The V call is TRBV27, the J call TRBJ1-6; TRBD1 matches at 7 bases. Germline lookup yields CDR1 MNHEY and CDR2 SMNVEV (reference sequence). V lost 4 bases and J lost 12; bases outside the gene matches: 12. The CDR3 totals 15 residues. CDR3 sequence reads: CASSSRDSGIQPLHF. CDR3 in DNA: TGTGCCAGCAGTTCCCGGGACAGCGGAATTCAACCCCTCCACTTT.

The J gene is TRBJ2-3, the V gene TRBV11-2; D is unresolved. The CDR3 runs 16 residues. V lost 5 bases and J 2 bases, leaving 17 bases between the germline ends. Germline values: CDR1 SGHAT, CDR2 FQNNGV. CDR3 bases: TGTGCCAGCAGCCCATCCTTAAGGAGTTTCACAGATACGCAGTATTTT. Its protein product is CASSPSLRSFTDTQYF.

The chain uses TRBV19 and TRBJ2-2, with D possibly matching TRBD1 (6 bases). Germline-derived CDR1 and CDR2 are LNHDA and SQIVND (reference sequence). This CDR3 comprises 14 residues. Trimming removed 7 bases at V and 1 base at J, with 10 bases between. The CDR3 here is CASKLGGNTGELFF. The DNA for the CDR3 is TGTGCCAGTAAGCTAGGGGGGAACACCGGGGAGCTGTTTTTT.

This clonotype was seen just once. The J gene is TRBJ1-2, the V gene TRBV6-1; 9 bases agree with TRBD1. Per germline, CDR1 MNHNS and CDR2 SASEGT. Losses at the gene ends were 6 bases for V and 7 bases for J; bases not matched to a gene: 6. This CDR3 has 13 amino acids. The CDR3 here is CASSSDRGAGYTF. The CDR3 DNA sequence: TGTGCCAGCAGCTCAGACAGGGGGGCTGGCTACACCTTC.

The V call is TRBV7-2, the J call TRBJ1-5; D remains ambiguous. Germline assignment: CDR1 SGHTA and CDR2 FQGNSA. Trimming removed 5 bases from V and 7 bases from J, with 18 bases in between. This CDR3 contains 15 residues. In DNA form, the CDR3 reads TGTGCCAGCAGCCCCGGGCACCGAAATGGGCAGCCCCAGCATTTT. Translated: CASSPGHRNGQPQHF. The whole variable domain, remainder taken from reference TRBV7-2 and TRBJ1-5, is GAGVSQSPSNKVTEKGKDVELRCDPISGHTALYWYRQSLGQGLEFLIYFQGNSAPDKSGLPSDRFSAERTGGSVSTLTIQRTQQEDSAVYLCASSPGHRNGQPQHFGDGTRLSIL.

V gene TRBV20-1 combines with J gene TRBJ2-6, with D possibly matching TRBD1 (5 bases). CDR1 and CDR2 from the germline V gene are DFQATT and SNEGSKA (reference sequence). The CDR3 is 12 amino acids. The ends were cut back, 5 bases at V and 4 bases at J, with 6 bases in the middle. CDR3 region: CSAQGGANVLTF. The CDR3 nucleotides are TGCAGTGCTCAGGGCGGGGCCAACGTCCTGACTTTC.

The CDR3 spells CASSIRTEGNSPLHF. Written as DNA, the CDR3 is TGTGCCAGTAGTATCAGGACAGAGGGTAATTCACCCCTCCACTTT. The rearrangement uses TRBV19 and TRBJ1-6, with D possibly being TRBD1 (6 bases). The V gene's germline CDR1 is LNHDA and CDR2 SQIVND (reference sequence). The CDR3 spans 15 residues. Trimming removed 3 bases at V and 6 bases at J, with 12 bases between.

The chain uses TRBV12-3 or TRBV12-4 and TRBJ2-7; the D is unclear. The CDR3 covers 13 residues. With 1 base removed from V and 3 bases from J, the gap between germline ends came to 7 bases. The CDR3 bases are TGTGCCAGCAGTTTAGTGCTAGTCTACGAGCAGTACTTC. Protein product: CASSLVLVYEQYF.